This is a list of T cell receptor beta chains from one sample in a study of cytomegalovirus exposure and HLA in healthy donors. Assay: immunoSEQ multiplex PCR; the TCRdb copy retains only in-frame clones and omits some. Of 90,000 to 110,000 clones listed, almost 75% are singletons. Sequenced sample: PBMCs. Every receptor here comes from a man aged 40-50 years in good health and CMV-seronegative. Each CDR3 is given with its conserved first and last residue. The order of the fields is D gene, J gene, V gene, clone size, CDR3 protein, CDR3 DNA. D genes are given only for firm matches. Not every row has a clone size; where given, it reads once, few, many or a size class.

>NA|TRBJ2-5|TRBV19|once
CASSIGAGPQETQYF
TGTGCCAGTAGTATAGGGGCAGGGCCGCAAGAGACCCAGTACTTC
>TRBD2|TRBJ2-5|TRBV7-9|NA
CASSSRTSGEGGETQYF
TGTGCCAGCAGCTCAAGGACTAGCGGGGAAGGAGGTGAGACCCAGTACTTC
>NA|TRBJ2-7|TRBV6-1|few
CASSESGEGGYEQYF
TGTGCCAGCAGTGAATCAGGGGAGGGGGGCTACGAGCAGTACTTC
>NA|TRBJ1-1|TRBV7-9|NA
CSSSLSRGTEAFF
TGTTCCAGCAGCTTGAGTCGGGGCACTGAAGCTTTCTTT
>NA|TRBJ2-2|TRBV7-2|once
CASSRPRGFSGELFF
TGTGCCAGCAGCCGACCCAGGGGTTTTTCCGGGGAGCTGTTTTTT
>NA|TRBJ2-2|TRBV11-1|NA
CASSRAGTGELFF
TGTGCCAGCAGCCGAGCAGGCACCGGGGAGCTGTTTTTT
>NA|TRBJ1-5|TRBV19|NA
CASSPQAGLITYSNQPQHF
TGTGCCAGTAGTCCTCAGGCAGGCCTGATTACCTATAGCAATCAGCCCCAGCATTTT
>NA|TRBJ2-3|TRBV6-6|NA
CASLRTDTQYF
TGTGCCAGCCTTCGCACAGATACGCAGTATTTT
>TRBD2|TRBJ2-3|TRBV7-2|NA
CASSLDGSGGTDTQYF
TGTGCCAGCAGCTTAGATGGTAGCGGGGGTACAGATACGCAGTATTTT
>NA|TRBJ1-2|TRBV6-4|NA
CASSQSGGNYGYTF
TGTGCCAGCAGTCAAAGTGGCGGAAACTATGGCTACACCTTC
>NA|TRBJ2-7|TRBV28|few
CATVLTGTYEQYF
TGTGCCACCGTACTAACGGGTACCTACGAGCAGTACTTC
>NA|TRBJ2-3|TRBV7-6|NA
CASSLEGPLWYF
TGTGCCAGCAGCTTAGAGGGGCCCCTCTGGTATTTT
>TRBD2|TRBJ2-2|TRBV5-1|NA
CASSLAEVAGARNTGELFF
TGCGCCAGCAGCTTGGCCGAGGTAGCGGGGGCCCGGAACACCGGGGAGCTGTTTTTT
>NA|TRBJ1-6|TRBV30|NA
CAWSRTMSSYNSPLHF
TGTGCCTGGTCTCGGACTATGAGCTCCTATAATTCACCCCTCCACTTT
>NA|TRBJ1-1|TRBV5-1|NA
CASSLDSLNTEAFF
TGCGCCAGCAGCTTGGACAGTTTGAACACTGAAGCTTTCTTT
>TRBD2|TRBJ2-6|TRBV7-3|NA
CASSLFTSGGAGANVLTF
TGTGCCAGCAGCTTATTTACTAGCGGGGGTGCGGGGGCCAACGTCCTGACTTTC
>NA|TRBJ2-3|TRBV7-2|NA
CASSLVWRLSPSTDTQYF
TGTGCCAGCAGCTTAGTTTGGCGGCTTTCGCCTAGCACAGATACGCAGTATTTT
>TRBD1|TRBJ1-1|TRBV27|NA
CASSLLLGTGTNTEAFF
TGTGCCAGCAGTTTATTACTTGGGACAGGGACGAACACTGAAGCTTTCTTT